This is a list of T cell receptor beta chains from one sample in a study of blood T cell repertoires in COVID-19. Profiled with immunoSEQ multiplex PCR; TCRdb holds only in-frame clones, not every one. The sample includes 170,000 or so clones, roughly 90% seen only once; the top ten take 0.5% to 0.65%. The material sequenced was peripheral blood. Receptors were obtained from a man in his forties or fifties with acute or convalescent COVID-19. The CDR3 runs from the conserved cysteine through the conserved F or W. The D gene is left open where the match is weak. Rows give clone size only sometimes, using once, few, many, or a class for an expanded clone.

V: TRBV7-3; size: .; J: TRBJ2-2; D: .; CDR3: CASSLTGAVTGELFF; DNA: TGTGCCAGCAGCTTAACAGGGGCGGTCACCGGGGAGCTGTTTTTT
V: TRBV19; size: few; J: TRBJ1-5; D: .; CDR3: CASSRDRPINQPQHF; DNA: TGTGCCAGTAGTAGAGACAGGCCCATCAATCAGCCCCAGCATTTT
V: TRBV7-9; size: .; J: TRBJ2-3; D: .; CDR3: CASSLGLQGRTDTQYF; DNA: TGTGCCAGCAGCTTAGGATTGCAGGGTAGGACAGATACGCAGTATTTT
V: TRBV7-2; size: .; J: TRBJ1-2; D: .; CDR3: CASSAMGLGYTF; DNA: TGTGCCAGCAGCGCAATGGGCCTTGGCTACACCTTC
V: TRBV6-5; size: .; J: TRBJ1-5; D: .; CDR3: CASSFDSYQPQHF; DNA: TGTGCCAGCAGTTTCGACAGCTATCAGCCCCAGCATTTT
V: TRBV9; size: .; J: TRBJ2-1; D: TRBD2; CDR3: CASSVVTSGASYNEQFF; DNA: TGTGCCAGCAGCGTAGTCACTAGCGGGGCCTCCTACAATGAGCAGTTCTTC
V: TRBV6-2/TRBV6-3; size: few; J: TRBJ1-5; D: .; CDR3: CASSYRDILSNQPQHF; DNA: TGTGCCAGCAGTTACCGGGACATATTGAGCAATCAGCCCCAGCATTTT
V: TRBV27; size: .; J: TRBJ2-1; D: .; CDR3: CASSPSVGEQFF; DNA: TGTGCCAGCAGTCCTAGTGTCGGTGAGCAGTTCTTC
V: TRBV5-1; size: .; J: TRBJ1-1; D: .; CDR3: CASAQGGGNTEAFF; DNA: TGCGCCAGCGCGCAAGGGGGGGGAAACACTGAAGCTTTCTTT
V: TRBV4-1; size: once; J: TRBJ2-5; D: .; CDR3: CASSQLRGTQYF; DNA: TGCGCCAGCAGCCAATTGAGAGGGACCCAGTACTTC
V: TRBV2; size: once; J: TRBJ2-3; D: TRBD2; CDR3: CASRAGLAGVETQYF; DNA: TGTGCCAGCAGAGCCGGACTAGCGGGAGTGGAAACGCAGTATTTT
V: TRBV7-2; size: .; J: TRBJ2-5; D: .; CDR3: CASSFAGWQETQYF; DNA: TGTGCCAGCAGCTTTGCGGGGTGGCAAGAGACCCAGTACTTC
V: TRBV5-1; size: .; J: TRBJ1-5; D: TRBD1; CDR3: CASSLTGGSQPQHF; DNA: TGCGCCAGCAGCTTGACAGGGGGCAGTCAGCCCCAGCATTTT
V: TRBV5-1; size: .; J: TRBJ2-2; D: TRBD1; CDR3: CASSTTGNGELFF; DNA: TGCGCCAGCAGCACGACAGGGAACGGGGAGCTGTTTTTT
V: TRBV2; size: few; J: TRBJ2-2; D: TRBD2; CDR3: CASSERASGAGELFF; DNA: TGTGCCAGCAGTGAGAGGGCTAGCGGGGCGGGGGAGCTGTTTTTT
V: TRBV27; size: few; J: TRBJ2-1; D: TRBD2; CDR3: CASSLAGLAGDRYEQFF; DNA: TGTGCCAGCAGTTTAGCGGGACTAGCGGGAGACCGCTACGAGCAGTTCTTC
V: TRBV7-2; size: .; J: TRBJ2-6; D: TRBD2; CDR3: CASSLAGLSGANVLTF; DNA: TGTGCCAGCAGCCTAGCGGGACTCTCTGGGGCCAACGTCCTGACTTTC
V: TRBV3-1/TRBV3-2; size: once; J: TRBJ2-2; D: .; CDR3: CASSSRTANTGELFF; DNA: TGTGCCAGCAGCTCACGGACAGCGAACACCGGGGAGCTGTTTTTT
V: TRBV6-5; size: .; J: TRBJ1-5; D: .; CDR3: CASSRDSWDQPQHF; DNA: TGTGCCAGCAGCCGCGACAGTTGGGATCAGCCCCAGCATTTT
V: TRBV2; size: .; J: TRBJ1-1; D: TRBD1; CDR3: CASSPELGTGRGTEAFF; DNA: TGTGCCAGCAGCCCCGAACTGGGGACAGGGAGAGGGACTGAAGCTTTCTTT
V: TRBV5-4; size: .; J: TRBJ2-7; D: .; CDR3: CASSGAPTGYEQYF; DNA: TGTGCCAGCAGCGGGGCACCTACAGGCTACGAGCAGTACTTC
V: TRBV6-1; size: .; J: TRBJ1-4; D: .; CDR3: CASSEDRINEKLFF; DNA: TGTGCCAGCAGTGAAGACAGGATTAATGAAAAACTGTTTTTT